This passage covers 25 T cell receptor beta chains from one sample sequenced in a study of PD-1 blockade in classical Hodgkin lymphoma. Sequencing was performed with immunoSEQ multiplex PCR; in TCRdb, only in-frame clones are kept and a portion is missing. This sample has 95,000 to 100,000 clones, with around nine tenths found just once. Each and every patient relapsed after autologous stem cell transplantation, and patients got differing brentuximab vedotin exposure. This sample comprised peripheral blood mononuclear cells (PBMCs), obtained before the second cycle of nivolumab. The receptors were gathered from a human donor with classical Hodgkin lymphoma.

This clone appeared a single time. The chain couples TRBV5-6 to TRBJ1-2; maybe TRBD1 (5 bases). The CDR3 is made up of 18 amino acids. Germline V CDR1 and CDR2: SGHDT, YYEEEE. The ends were cut back, 3 bases at V and 0 bases at J, with 21 bases in the middle. The CDR3 here is CASSSPTFAQVPNYGYTF. CDR3 in DNA: TGTGCCAGCAGCTCCCCCACGTTCGCACAGGTCCCTAACTATGGCTACACCTTC.

The V call is TRBV6-1, the J call TRBJ2-7; D gene ambiguous. The V and J ends lost 6 bases and 0 bases respectively, with 9 bases between them. This CDR3 has 13 residues. Germline CDR1 is MNHNS and CDR2 is SASEGT. The CDR3 spells CASSGTISYEQYF. The CDR3 coding sequence is TGTGCCAGCAGCGGAACTATCTCCTACGAGCAGTACTTC.

V is TRBV25-1 and J is TRBJ2-1, with 9 bases matching TRBD1. Germline lookup yields CDR1 MGHDK and CDR2 SYGVNS. V gave up 2 bases and J gave up 12 bases; unmatched junction bases: 5. CDR3 length: 13 residues. Here the CDR3 DNA reads TGTGCCAGCAGTGAACTCGGGACAGGGCCGCAGTTCTTC. Protein product: CASSELGTGPQFF. Variable domain in full (rest from reference TRBV25-1 and TRBJ2-1): EADIYQTPRYLVIGTGKKITLECSQTMGHDKMYWYQQDPGMELHLIHYSYGVNSTEKGDLSSESTVSRIRTEHFPLTLESARPSHTSQYLCASSELGTGPQFFGPGTRLTVL.

The chain combines TRBV7-3 with TRBJ2-5; 14 bases agree with TRBD2. V was pared by 5 bases and J by 5 bases, with 13 bases of the junction left unmatched. Looked up from germline, CDR1 is SGHTA and CDR2 is FQGTGA. The CDR3 has 18 amino acids. The CDR3 here is CASSPIGLAGGRGETQYF. In DNA, the CDR3 is TGTGCCAGCAGCCCTATCGGACTAGCGGGGGGCCGAGGGGAGACCCAGTACTTC.

This sequence joins TRBV10-3 and TRBJ2-1; 10 bases map to TRBD2. The CDR3 is 16 residues long. CDR1 ENHRY and CDR2 SYGVKD come from the germline V gene. After removal of 7 bases from V and 2 bases from J, the junction contained 8 bases not matched to a gene. CDR3 protein: CAIKGLAGDPYNEQFF. In nucleotides, the CDR3 is TGTGCCATCAAGGGGCTAGCGGGGGATCCCTACAATGAGCAGTTCTTC.

The genes are TRBV19 and TRBJ2-6; D is perhaps TRBD1 or TRBD2 (5 bases each). V shed 4 bases and J shed 0 bases, with 10 bases lying between them. Germline V gene data show CDR1 as LNHDA and CDR2 as SQIVND (reference sequence). The CDR3 is 16 amino acids. The CDR3 DNA follows: TGTGCCAGTAGTACCAGGGCGGGCTCTGGGGCCAACGTCCTGACTTTC. Residues: CASSTRAGSGANVLTF.

The chain joins TRBV7-2 to TRBJ1-2; possible D gene TRBD1, 5 bases. Between the trimmed V and J ends, which lost 4 bases and 0 bases, there was a span of 12 bases. Germline V gene lookup returns CDR1 SGHTA and CDR2 FQGNSA. The CDR3 extends over 15 amino acids. The CDR3 DNA reads as TGTGCCAGCAGCTGGGGACTCGGCCCTAACTATGGCTACACCTTC. This codes for CASSWGLGPNYGYTF.

This chain connects TRBV10-3 to TRBJ1-5, with D possibly TRBD1 on 5 matching bases. The germline V and J ends were trimmed by 6 bases and 2 bases, with 8 bases remaining between them. CDR3 length equals 13 residues. CDR1 ENHRY and CDR2 SYGVKD come from the germline V gene. The CDR3 loop is CAISGGGNQPQHF. In DNA, the CDR3 is TGTGCCATCAGCGGGGGAGGCAATCAGCCCCAGCATTTT.

The CDR3 DNA reads as TGTGCCAGCAGCGACACCGGGACTAGCGTTGCCGGGGAGCTGTTTTTT. Protein product: CASSDTGTSVAGELFF. The chain is built from TRBV9 and TRBJ2-2; 10 bases are shared with TRBD2. Germline CDR1 reads SGDLS; CDR2 reads YYNGEE. The CDR3 is 16 residues long. V lost 3 bases to trimming and J lost 6 bases; unmatched junction nucleotides: 8.

This chain connects TRBV19 to TRBJ2-7, with TRBD1 matching 7 bases. The V gene's germline CDR1 is LNHDA and CDR2 SQIVND (reference sequence). V dropped 6 bases and J dropped 0; count of bases not matched to a gene: 8. The length of the CDR3 is 15 residues. CDR3 nucleotide sequence: TGTGCCAGTAGCTTCGCGACAGGGAGCTCCTACGAGCAGTACTTC. It is translated as CASSFATGSSYEQYF.

J is TRBJ1-1 and V is TRBV29-1; 8 nucleotides match TRBD1. This CDR3 has 15 residues. Per germline, CDR1 SQVTM and CDR2 ANQGSEA. The V gene end was trimmed by 6 bases and the J gene end by 1 base; junction bases not matched to a gene: 10. The CDR3 reads CSVDRGVLGNTEAFF. CDR3 bases: TGCAGCGTCGACAGGGGAGTCTTAGGGAACACTGAAGCTTTCTTT.

The J gene is TRBJ2-6, the V gene TRBV10-3; 7 bases match TRBD1. Germline V gene sequence: CDR1 ENHRY, CDR2 SYGVKD. V lost 4 bases and J lost 4; bases outside the gene matches: 16. CDR3 length: 19 amino acids. CDR3 protein: CAISAPPGTEDSGANVLTF. CDR3 bases: TGTGCCATCAGTGCCCCCCCCGGGACAGAAGATTCCGGGGCCAACGTCCTGACTTTC.

The gene calls are TRBV7-2 and TRBJ1-2, with TRBD1 matching over 12 bases. CDR3 length: 15 residues. Germline V CDR1 and CDR2: SGHTA, FQGNSA. Trimming removed 5 bases from V and 6 bases from J; junction bases left unmatched: 7. The CDR3 DNA reads TGTGCCAGCAGCCCCACGGGACAGGGGGCGGATGGCTACACCTTC. This codes for CASSPTGQGADGYTF.

The V and J genes are TRBV6-6 and TRBJ2-3, with TRBD2 matching over 9 bases. In germline, CDR1 is MNHNY, CDR2 SVGAGI (reference sequence). The CDR3 length is 15 residues. Trimming took 5 bases from V and 3 from J; bases not matched to a gene: 6. CDR3 coding DNA: TGTGCCAGCAGTCTATATAGCGGGGGAACAGATACGCAGTATTTT. It is translated as CASSLYSGGTDTQYF.

The rearrangement uses TRBV6-5 and TRBJ2-3; D is perhaps TRBD1 (5 bases). The V end lost 0 bases, the J end lost 14 bases, and 15 bases lay between the germline ends. This CDR3 is 13 amino acids long. Germline lookup yields CDR1 MNHEY and CDR2 SVGAGI. CDR3 amino acids: CASSYSKGARWYF. The CDR3 DNA reads TGTGCCAGCAGTTACTCGAAAGGGGCCCGCTGGTATTTT.

V gene TRBV5-1 combines with J gene TRBJ1-1; D is possibly TRBD1 (6 bases). The germline CDR1 and CDR2 sequences are SGHRS and YFSETQ. V shed 0 bases and J shed 0 bases, with 15 bases lying between them. CDR3 size: 17 residues. CDR3 protein: CASSLARQGLMNTEAFF. The CDR3 DNA sequence: TGCGCCAGCAGCTTGGCGAGGCAGGGGCTCATGAACACTGAAGCTTTCTTT.

The rearrangement joins TRBV30 to TRBJ2-3; weak D call: TRBD1 (6 bases). This CDR3 is 15 amino acids long. Deletions cut 0 bases from V and 2 bases from J, with 12 bases between. Germline V lookup: CDR1 GTSNPN, CDR2 SVGIG (reference sequence). CDR3 sequence (DNA): TGTGCCTGGAGTGTGGGGGCGCCAGTCACAGATACGCAGTATTTT. It is translated as CAWSVGAPVTDTQYF.

The chain carries TRBV27 and TRBJ1-2; 9 bases map to TRBD1. The CDR3 spans 12 residues. V gave up 6 bases and J gave up 8 bases; unmatched junction bases: 4. Germline CDR1 is MNHEY and CDR2 is SMNVEV (reference sequence). The CDR3 nucleotides are TGTGCCAGCAGAACAGGGGGCAGGGGCTACACCTTC. Its protein is CASRTGGRGYTF.

The rearrangement uses TRBV6-5 and TRBJ2-2; no firm D call. CDR1 is MNHEY, CDR2 SVGAGI, per germline. The CDR3 spans 15 residues. The V end was cut by 2 bases, the J end by 6 bases, with 13 bases between. This chain's CDR3 is CASSYAQWGSGELFF. The CDR3 nucleotides are TGTGCCAGCAGTTACGCCCAATGGGGATCCGGGGAGCTGTTTTTT.

The V gene is TRBV7-2, the J gene TRBJ1-2, with TRBD1 matching 9 bases. V lost 4 bases and J lost 6; bases outside the gene matches: 6. The CDR3 length is 14 residues. The germline CDR1 and CDR2 sequences are SGHTA and FQGNSA. CDR3: CASSWGQGHDGYTF. DNA of the CDR3: TGTGCCAGCAGCTGGGGACAGGGCCACGATGGCTACACCTTC.

The genes are TRBV11-2 and TRBJ2-2; possibly TRBD1 for D (6 bases). The CDR3 totals 13 residues. Per the germline V gene, CDR1 is SGHAT and CDR2 is FQNNGV. The ends were cut back, 5 bases at V and 6 bases at J, with 10 bases in the middle. In nucleotides, the CDR3 is TGTGCCAGCAGCCTATCAGGGGCCGGGGAGCTGTTTTTT. This encodes CASSLSGAGELFF.

This clone has only a few counts. The chain is built from TRBV6-1 and TRBJ1-4, with 8 bases identical to TRBD1. With 6 bases clipped from V and 8 bases from J, the junction kept 11 bases outside the gene matches. CDR3 size: 15 residues. CDR1 is MNHNS, CDR2 SASEGT, per germline. The CDR3 loop is CASSLGQGLGEKLFF. The DNA of the CDR3 is TGTGCCAGCAGCCTAGGACAGGGCCTGGGGGAAAAACTGTTTTTT.

V is TRBV6-1 and J is TRBJ2-7; TRBD2 matches 8 bases. Germline CDR1 is MNHNS and CDR2 is SASEGT. V shed 3 bases, J shed 0 bases, and the junction held 13 bases outside the gene matches. This CDR3 spans 18 amino acids. This CDR3 reads CASSDGLAGWVISYEQYF. The DNA for the CDR3 is TGTGCCAGCAGTGACGGACTAGCTGGGTGGGTCATCTCCTACGAGCAGTACTTC.

This chain connects TRBV28 to TRBJ1-2; no reliable D call. V was cut by 3 bases and J by 8 bases, with 19 bases left in between. The CDR3 spans 15 residues. Germline CDR1 is MDHEN and CDR2 is SYDVKM. The CDR3 region is CASSFPERSRSGYTF. The DNA for the CDR3 is TGTGCCAGCAGTTTCCCGGAACGCAGCCGCTCAGGCTACACCTTC.

V and J are TRBV7-8 and TRBJ1-1, with a tentative D call TRBD1 (6 bases). V dropped 4 bases and J dropped 1 base, with 7 bases sitting between them. The germline V gene encodes CDR1 SGHVS and CDR2 FQNEAQ. The CDR3 has 13 amino acids. In nucleotides, the CDR3 is TGTGCCAGCAGCTCGACAGGGAACACTGAAGCTTTCTTT. Amino acid sequence: CASSSTGNTEAFF.